This TCR beta chain originates from a study of blood T cell repertoires in COVID-19 (dated by TCRdb to about 2020). Describing the broader study: Samples covering the acute and convalescent phases of COVID-19 were provided by collaborators in the United States, Italy and Spain. The prospective study material was composed of cDNA or gDNA derived from T cells, B-cell-depleted T cells, or PBMCs. Subjects who had been exposed to COVID-19, were actively infected with it, or had recovered from it provided the deeply sampled blood TCRbeta repertoires that made up the dataset. The repertoires were made available in a free public database intended to serve as a resource for research on the immune response to SARS-CoV-2. Samples came from the ongoing ImmuneRACE study (first 160 participants) plus 1,254 subjects from 6 global collaborators. Nearly every sample came with metadata listing a de-identified subject ID, COVID-19 status, age in years and sex. Where available, HLA class I and class II types were taken from metadata supplied by the sample provider and were not determined by assay-based typing. Overall study results and their limits: How much clinical and demographic metadata was included differed by source and by participant, and the metadata was provided uncurated.

TCRbeta CDR3 regions were amplified from genomic DNA by means of the immunoSEQ Assay, a bias-controlled multiplex PCR. Processing in the source paper ran as follows. Nucleated cell counts per sample were estimated from amplification of reference gene primers within the assay. To quantify the absolute abundance of each unique TCRbeta CDR3 rearrangement, sequence reads were collapsed and filtered. For each sample, productive Simpson clonality was calculated as the square root of Simpson's diversity index over productive rearrangements. This is the immuneACCESS table as TCRdb keeps it, with only in-frame sequences that have V and J called. A part of the clones is gone; compared with another copy, unresolved V genes explain less than half, and the rest is unexplained. Clone size and the V and J calls come from that table; the DNA yielded D and trimming. The sample table shows some 250,000 clones, and less than 90% are seen once. The biggest ten clones account for approximately 4% of the sample.

This clone was detected only a few times. Its specific antigen is unknown. Nothing much larger sits one base from this clone, and base qualities are not available. The germline V and J ends show losses of 6 bases and 4 bases respectively, and no gene match explains 14 bases of the junction. CDR1 MNHEY and CDR2 SMNVEV were looked up in the germline V gene (reference sequence). The CDR3 starts with the cysteine, ends with the phenylalanine, and has 17 residues. Only the CDR3 part of the read is kept: 51 bases, read in frame from the first base. Each collaborating institution followed its own protocols to collect whole blood in K2EDTA tubes. For TCRbeta analysis, collaborators shipped samples as frozen whole blood, isolated PBMCs, or DNA extracted from either of those sample types.

The V and J genes are TRBV27 and TRBJ2-2; the junction holds 7 bases that match TRBD2. Material: peripheral blood. This clonotype was obtained from a man between 60 and 75 years old with acute or convalescent COVID-19. The DNA sequence is as follows: TGTGCCAGCAGCCGCTGGAGCGGGGATGCGGGCACCGGGGAGCTGTTTTTT. This gives the protein CASSRWSGDAGTGELFF.